What follows are 18 T cell receptor beta chains derived from one specimen sequenced in a study of T cell responses to AZD1222 COVID-19 vaccine. Produced via immunoSEQ multiplex PCR; TCRdb's table is partial and in-frame only. This table holds 90,000 to 120,000 clones, 89% found once. Specimen: peripheral blood, collected on day 0 of AZD1222 vaccination. Receptors originate from an adult in good health.

The J gene is TRBJ2-5, the V gene TRBV7-3; 13 nucleotides agree with TRBD2. The CDR3 has 15 amino acids. The J segment lost 5 bases and the V segment lost 5 bases, leaving 5 bases of the junction unmatched. The germline V gene encodes CDR1 SGHTA and CDR2 FQGTGA. CDR3 sequence reads: CASSQTTSGRETQYF. In nucleotides, the CDR3 is TGTGCCAGCAGCCAAACGACTAGCGGGAGGGAGACCCAGTACTTC.

This rearrangement joins TRBV19 to TRBJ2-1, with a weak D call TRBD2 (6 bases). The germline V and J ends were trimmed by 3 bases and 2 bases, with 17 bases remaining between them. Germline CDR1 LNHDA, CDR2 SQIVND (reference sequence). This CDR3 has 17 residues. The CDR3 sequence: CASSIWGSGRTYNEQFF. The CDR3, as DNA: TGTGCCAGTAGTATCTGGGGCAGTGGGAGGACCTACAATGAGCAGTTCTTC.

This clone was detected only a few times. V usage is TRBV19 and J usage is TRBJ1-2; TRBD1 agrees at 8 bases. The germline gives CDR1 LNHDA, CDR2 SQIVND (reference sequence). The V and J ends lost 6 bases and 4 bases, in that order; junction bases with no gene match: 7. This CDR3 comprises 14 residues. CDR3 residues: CASRTGQGSYGYTF. The DNA of the CDR3 is TGTGCCAGTAGGACAGGACAGGGTAGCTATGGCTACACCTTC.

The chain joins TRBV7-9 to TRBJ1-4; D is undetermined. The CDR3 runs 15 residues. V was pared by 1 base and J by 3 bases, with 9 bases between. The germline gives CDR1 SEHNR, CDR2 FQNEAQ (reference sequence). The CDR3 coding sequence is TGTGCCAGCAGCTTAGTCGGCAGCTCTAATGAAAAACTGTTTTTT. Its protein is CASSLVGSSNEKLFF.

The V and J genes are TRBV7-3 and TRBJ1-1; no reliable D call. From germline, CDR1 is SGHTA and CDR2 FQGTGA. This CDR3 region has 14 residues. Trimming shortened V by 5 bases and J by 4 bases, and 14 bases separated the two germline ends. The CDR3 sequence is CASSAHGSGTEAFF. The CDR3 DNA is TGTGCCAGCAGCGCGCACGGGTCGGGCACTGAAGCTTTCTTT.

The table lists this clone with a few counts. The genes are TRBV6-5 and TRBJ1-4; D is ambiguous. Trimming shortened V by 0 bases and J by 7 bases, and 9 bases separated the two germline ends. The CDR3 length is 14 residues. Per germline, CDR1 MNHEY and CDR2 SVGAGI. The chain's CDR3 is CASSYSVGPEKLFF. Here the CDR3 DNA reads TGTGCCAGCAGTTACTCGGTCGGGCCTGAAAAACTGTTTTTT.

Only a few counts were recorded for this clone. The chain carries TRBV5-1 and TRBJ2-5; D is uncertain. The V end lost 1 base, the J end lost 1 base, and 5 bases lay between the germline ends. The CDR3 runs 13 residues. Germline V gene lookup returns CDR1 SGHRS and CDR2 YFSETQ. In nucleotides, the CDR3 is TGCGCCAGCAGCTTGCGCGGCCAAGAGACCCAGTACTTC. Translating it yields CASSLRGQETQYF.

As to this clone: Germline and junction disagree at one end, which may indicate a read error. This chain connects TRBV7-7 to TRBJ2-1, with TRBD2 matching 7 bases. Germline CDR1 is SSHAT and CDR2 is FNYEAQ (reference sequence). There are 14 residues in the CDR3. The CDR3 loop reads CASSSVRESNEQFF. The CDR3 DNA sequence: TGTGCTAGCAGCTCGGTGCGGGAGAGCAATGAGCAGTTCTTC. Combining the CDR3 with reference TRBV7-7 and TRBJ2-1 gives the whole variable domain GAGVSQSPRYKVTKRGQDVTLRCDPISSHATLYWYQQALGQGPEFLTYFNYEAQPDKSGLPSDRFSAERPEGSISTLTIQRTEQRDSAMYRCASSSVRESNEQFFGPGTRLTVL.

The CDR3 region is CASKDRPSGNTIYF. The CDR3 nucleotides are TGTGCCAGCAAGGACAGGCCTTCTGGAAACACCATATATTTT. The chain couples TRBV6-5 to TRBJ1-3, with 7 bases aligning to TRBD1. The ends lost 7 bases at V and 1 base at J; junction bases unmatched: 4. The CDR3 runs 14 residues. Germline loops: CDR1 MNHEY, CDR2 SVGAGI.

The chain combines TRBV28 with TRBJ2-5, with 7 nucleotides matching TRBD2. The germline V gene encodes CDR1 MDHEN and CDR2 SYDVKM. The CDR3 is made up of 12 amino acids. The junction had 7 bases not matched to a gene; V was cut back by 10 bases and J by 5 bases. The CDR3 DNA sequence: TGTGCCACCTGGGGGGGTAGGGAGACCCAGTACTTC. Protein product: CATWGGRETQYF. Full variable domain (outside the CDR3, taken from reference TRBV28 and TRBJ2-5): DVKVTQSSRYLVKRTGEKVFLECVQDMDHENMFWYRQDPGLGLRLIYFSYDVKMKEKGDIPEGYSVSREKKERFSLILESASTNQTSMYLCATWGGRETQYFGPGTRLLVL.

The chain couples TRBV4-1 to TRBJ2-7; D may be TRBD1 (6 bases). The germline V and J ends were trimmed by 1 base and 2 bases, with 6 bases remaining between them. The germline V gene has CDR1 MGHRA and CDR2 YSYEKL. The CDR3 totals 13 residues. The DNA of the CDR3 is TGCGCCAGCAGCCAAGGACAGGCCTACGAGCAGTACTTC. Protein product: CASSQGQAYEQYF.

The V call is TRBV7-2, the J call TRBJ1-5; D gene ambiguous. Germline V gene data show CDR1 as SGHTA and CDR2 as FQGNSA. This CDR3 is built from 16 residues. Trimming cost V 2 bases and J 6 bases, with 17 bases left between them. The CDR3 region has the DNA TGTGCCAGCAGCTTACTGGCAGCCAATACGGGTCAGCCCCAGCATTTT. Its translation is CASSLLAANTGQPQHF.

This chain joins TRBV5-4 and TRBJ2-7; 9 nucleotides line up with TRBD2. The V and J ends lost 4 bases and 0 bases, in that order; junction bases with no gene match: 11. Germline lookup yields CDR1 SGHNT and CDR2 YYREEE (reference sequence). The CDR3 length is 17 residues. The CDR3 region is CASSRGGFSGSSYEQYF. DNA of the CDR3: TGTGCCAGCAGCAGGGGGGGCTTTAGCGGGAGCTCCTACGAGCAGTACTTC.

The rearrangement uses TRBV3-1 (or the pseudogene TRBV3-2) and TRBJ1-6, with D uncertain. Trimming took off 0 bases at V and 10 bases at J, with 16 bases between the two ends. Germline CDR1 and CDR2: LGHDT and YNNKEL (reference sequence). The CDR3 is 16 residues long. CDR3: CASSQEFGLTGSPLHF. Written as DNA, the CDR3 is TGTGCCAGCAGCCAAGAATTTGGCCTGACCGGCTCACCCCTCCACTTT.

This clone was found a few times. This chain connects TRBV7-3 to TRBJ2-2; TRBD2 matches at 7 bases. The germline gives CDR1 SGHTA, CDR2 FQGTGA. V gave up 2 bases and J gave up 2 bases; unmatched junction bases: 8. The CDR3 loop spans 17 amino acids. The CDR3 loop is CASSLRGGGVNTGELFF. As DNA, the CDR3 is TGTGCCAGCAGCTTACGGGGCGGGGGAGTAAACACCGGGGAGCTGTTTTTT.

The chain couples TRBV28 to TRBJ1-5; D unclear. Germline assignment: CDR1 MDHEN and CDR2 SYDVKM. Trimming removed 6 bases at V and 4 bases at J, with 4 bases between. The CDR3 has 11 residues. The CDR3 nucleotides are TGTGCCAGCAGCCAAAATCAGCCCCAGCATTTT. Its translation: CASSQNQPQHF.

The gene calls are TRBV4-3 and TRBJ1-6, with 9 nucleotides matching TRBD1. This CDR3 spans 15 amino acids. Germline CDR1 is LGHNA and CDR2 is YSLEER. The trim removed 1 base at V and 10 bases at J, leaving 5 bases unmatched. The CDR3 region has the DNA TGCGCCAGCAGCCAAGTGGGACAGGGAAACTCACCCCTCCACTTT. It is translated as CASSQVGQGNSPLHF.

The chain couples TRBV18 to TRBJ1-1, with D unresolved. The length of the CDR3 is 16 residues. The V and J ends lost 2 bases and 2 bases respectively, with 15 bases between them. Germline V lookup: CDR1 KGHSH, CDR2 LQKENI. The CDR3 loop reads CASSPRIIQLNTEAFF. CDR3 in DNA: TGTGCCAGCTCACCAAGAATAATACAGCTAAACACTGAAGCTTTCTTT.